Reported below is one T cell receptor (beta chain). Data came from immunoSEQ multiplex PCR; TCRdb stores just in-frame clones and leaves some out. The sample records just over 80,000 clones, about 86% being singletons. CDR3 size: 15 residues. Germline V gene sequence: CDR1 SGHNT, CDR2 YYREEE (reference sequence). Trimming stripped 2 bases from V and 0 bases from J, with 10 bases between. This entry is derived from a study of blood T cell repertoires in COVID-19. This sequence originates from an elderly man with acute or convalescent COVID-19. The rearrangement uses TRBV5-4 and TRBJ2-3; no clear D gene. Sequencing input: peripheral blood. In DNA, the CDR3 is TGTGCCAGCAGCTTAACTTTACTGAGCACAGATACGCAGTATTTT. Translation: CASSLTLLSTDTQYF. The full variable domain, its missing parts supplied by reference TRBV5-4 and TRBJ2-3, is ETGVTQSPTHLIKTRGQQVTLRCSSQSGHNTVSWYQQALGQGPQFIFQYYREEENGRGNFPPRFSGLQFPNYSSELNVNALELDDSALYLCASSLTLLSTDTQYFGPGTRLTVL.